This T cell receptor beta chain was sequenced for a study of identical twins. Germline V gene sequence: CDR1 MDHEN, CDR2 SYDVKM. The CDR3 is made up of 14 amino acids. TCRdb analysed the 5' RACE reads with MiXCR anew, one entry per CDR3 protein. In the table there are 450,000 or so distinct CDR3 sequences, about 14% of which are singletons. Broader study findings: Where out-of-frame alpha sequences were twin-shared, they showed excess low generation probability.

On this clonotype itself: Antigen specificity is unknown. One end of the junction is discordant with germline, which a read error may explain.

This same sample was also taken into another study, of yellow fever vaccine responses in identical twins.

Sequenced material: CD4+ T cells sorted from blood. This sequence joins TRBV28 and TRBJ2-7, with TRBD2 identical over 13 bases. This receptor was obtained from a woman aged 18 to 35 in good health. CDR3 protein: CASTLGGLAGTLLF. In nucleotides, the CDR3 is TGTGCCAGTACCCTGGGGGGACTAGCGGGGACCCTCCTCTTC.